Detailed here is one T cell receptor (beta chain). The sample comes from a study of Tregs in tolerant kidney transplant recipients. Profiled with immunoSEQ multiplex PCR; TCRdb holds only in-frame clones, not every one. This repertoire shows about 110,000 clones, nearly 90% found once; its top ten account for just under 0.35%. Germline CDR1 and CDR2: SGHAT and FQNNGV. V was trimmed by 5 bases and J by 1 base, leaving 11 bases between them. The CDR3 is 14 amino acids. V and J are TRBV11-2 and TRBJ1-2, with a tentative D call TRBD1 (6 bases). The TCR comes from a human donor who received a combined kidney and bone marrow transplant. The source was CD4+ T cells from blood, collected before the transplant. This CDR3 is CASSPGEHNYGYTF. In DNA, the CDR3 is TGTGCCAGCAGCCCAGGGGAACATAACTATGGCTACACCTTC.